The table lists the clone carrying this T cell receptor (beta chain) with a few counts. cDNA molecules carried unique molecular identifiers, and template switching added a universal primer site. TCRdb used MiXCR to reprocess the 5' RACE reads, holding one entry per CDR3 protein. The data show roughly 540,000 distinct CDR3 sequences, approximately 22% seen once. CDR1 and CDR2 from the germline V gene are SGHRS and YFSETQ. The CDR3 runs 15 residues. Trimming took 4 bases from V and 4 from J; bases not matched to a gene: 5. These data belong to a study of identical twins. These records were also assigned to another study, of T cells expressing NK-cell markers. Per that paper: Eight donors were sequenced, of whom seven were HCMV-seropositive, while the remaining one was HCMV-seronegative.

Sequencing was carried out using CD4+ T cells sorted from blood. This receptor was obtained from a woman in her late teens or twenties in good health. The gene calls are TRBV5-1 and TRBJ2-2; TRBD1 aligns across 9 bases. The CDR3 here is CASSKQGQGTGELFF. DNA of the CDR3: TGCGCCAGCAGCAAACAGGGACAGGGCACCGGGGAGCTGTTTTTT.